This passage covers 12 T cell receptor beta chains from one sample sequenced in a study of blood T cell dynamics during melanoma immunotherapy. The data were produced by immunoSEQ multiplex PCR, yet TCRdb's version contains in-frame clones alone and is incomplete. The repertoire holds roughly 9,700 clones, with approximately 91% as singletons. Time point defined: week 3, after first cycle of checkpoint inhibitor. Sequenced here: blood, sampled from a patient treated with checkpoint blockade. The receptor set was obtained from a human donor with melanoma.

This clone was recorded only once. V is TRBV18 and J is TRBJ1-5; D gene ambiguous. V was shortened by 3 bases and J by 2 bases, with 11 bases between the two germline ends. CDR1 KGHSH and CDR2 LQKENI come from the germline V gene. The CDR3 sequence is 15 residues long. For the CDR3, the DNA is TGTGCCAGCTCACCCGTGAACGGCGGCAATCAGCCCCAGCATTTT. Residues: CASSPVNGGNQPQHF. Based on the CDR3 plus reference TRBV18 and TRBJ1-5, the full variable domain is NAGVMQNPRHLVRRRGQEARLRCSPMKGHSHVYWYRQLPEEGLKFMVYLQKENIIDESGMPKERFSAEFPKEGPSILRIQQVVRGDSAAYFCASSPVNGGNQPQHFGDGTRLSIL.

The rearrangement uses TRBV27 and TRBJ2-7, with 9 bases matching TRBD1. The CDR3 consists of 14 residues. The V gene end was trimmed by 6 bases and the J gene end by 3 bases; junction bases not matched to a gene: 6. The germline CDR1 and CDR2 sequences are MNHEY and SMNVEV (reference sequence). This chain's CDR3 is CASSSSDRGYEQYF. The CDR3, as DNA: TGTGCCAGCAGCTCCTCGGACAGGGGCTACGAGCAGTACTTC.

This chain joins TRBV4-3 and TRBJ1-6, with 10 bases identical to TRBD1. This CDR3 region has 18 residues. Germline values: CDR1 LGHNA, CDR2 YSLEER. V lost 0 bases to trimming and J lost 8 bases; unmatched junction nucleotides: 10. The CDR3 bases are TGCGCCAGCAGCCAAGATGCTTACGGGACAGGGGATCATTCACCCCTCCACTTT. This sequence encodes CASSQDAYGTGDHSPLHF.

The chain joins TRBV28 to TRBJ2-7; 9 bases match TRBD1. Germline CDR1 is MDHEN and CDR2 is SYDVKM. The CDR3 length is 16 residues. Trimming removed 8 bases from V and 1 base from J; junction bases left unmatched: 12. CDR3 coding DNA: TGTGCCAGCGTCCCTTTGCCGGGACAGGGATCCTACGAGCAGTACTTC. It encodes CASVPLPGQGSYEQYF.

As concerns this clone: This sample also contains other DNA sequences that code for the same CDR3. The CDR3 reads CASSLGPDGANTGELFF. CDR3 DNA sequence: TGCGCCAGCAGCCTAGGCCCGGATGGGGCGAACACCGGGGAGCTGTTTTTT. This chain joins TRBV5-2 and TRBJ2-2. TRBV5-2 is a pseudogene. The CDR3 loop spans 17 amino acids.

The chain uses TRBV7-6 and TRBJ1-3; possibly TRBD1 for D (5 bases). V was clipped by 0 bases and J by 4 bases, with 13 bases between them. This CDR3 is 16 amino acids long. Germline values: CDR1 SGHVS, CDR2 FNYEAQ. CDR3 residues: CASSLAAGPLGNTIYF. The CDR3 bases are TGTGCCAGCAGCTTAGCGGCGGGACCTCTCGGAAACACCATATATTTT.

The V call is TRBV6-1, the J call TRBJ2-5, with 13 bases fitting TRBD2. The J segment lost 2 bases and the V segment lost 5 bases, leaving 2 bases of the junction unmatched. Germline values: CDR1 MNHNS, CDR2 SASEGT. The CDR3 has 15 amino acids. The CDR3 DNA sequence: TGTGCCAGCAGTAGGACTAGCGGGAGACAAGAGACCCAGTACTTC. Translated: CASSRTSGRQETQYF.

The rearrangement joins TRBV19 to TRBJ1-5, with no clear D. V lost 3 bases and J 3 bases, leaving 21 bases between the germline ends. The germline V gene encodes CDR1 LNHDA and CDR2 SQIVND (reference sequence). The CDR3 contains 18 residues. CDR3 nucleotide sequence: TGTGCCAGTAGTATTAGTGCGGCGGCGATCGGGATCAATCAGCCCCAGCATTTT. Translating it yields CASSISAAAIGINQPQHF.

The gene calls are TRBV11-3 and TRBJ2-5; tentative D call: TRBD2 (6 bases). The CDR3 is 15 residues long. Between the trimmed V and J ends, which lost 5 bases and 4 bases, there was a span of 17 bases. Germline V gene lookup returns CDR1 SGHNT and CDR2 YENEEA. The CDR3 loop is CASSPRAGTGETQYF. The CDR3 DNA follows: TGTGCCAGCAGCCCCCGGGCGGGGACGGGAGAGACCCAGTACTTC.

The count of this clone is one. CDR3 nucleotide sequence: TGTGCCAGCAGCCCTAAGGGTATCGATAGTAGACAGGGAGCTTTCTTT. It specifies CASSPKGIDSRQGAFF. The chain joins TRBV4-2 to TRBJ1-1; TRBD1 matches 7 bases. CDR1 is LGHNA, CDR2 YNFKEQ, per germline. With 4 bases clipped from V and 10 bases from J, the junction kept 18 bases outside the gene matches. The CDR3 loop spans 16 amino acids.

This CDR3 reads CASGGELQETQYF. The CDR3 bases are TGTGCCAGCGGGGGGGAGCTCCAAGAGACCCAGTACTTC. V is TRBV6-1 and J is TRBJ2-5, with TRBD2 matching over 7 bases. This CDR3 spans 13 amino acids. Germline V gene data show CDR1 as MNHNS and CDR2 as SASEGT. V lost 8 bases to trimming and J lost 1 base; unmatched junction nucleotides: 4.

The rearrangement joins TRBV27 to TRBJ2-1; D is unclear. CDR1 and CDR2 from the germline V gene are MNHEY and SMNVEV (reference sequence). V was shortened by 2 bases and J by 9 bases, with 11 bases between the two germline ends. CDR3 length: 13 residues. The CDR3 sequence is CASSLRWQLEQFF. Written as DNA, the CDR3 is TGTGCCAGCAGTTTACGGTGGCAGCTTGAGCAGTTCTTC.